This passage covers 25 T cell receptor beta chains from one sample sequenced in a study of T cells after yellow fever vaccination. TCRdb reprocessed the 5' RACE reads with MiXCR, giving one entry per CDR3 protein. The sample has 450,000 to 550,000 distinct CDR3 sequences, 21% seen once. Sequenced material: PBMCs, taken roughly 20 days after the first yellow fever vaccination. The source is a man younger than 35 who received the YFV17D yellow fever vaccine.

The chain joins TRBV20-1 to TRBJ2-1; D gene ambiguous. In germline, CDR1 is DFQATT, CDR2 SNEGSKA (reference sequence). This CDR3 spans 12 amino acids. Deletions cut 3 bases from V and 6 bases from J, with 9 bases between. The CDR3 loop is CSASRDFNEQFF. The CDR3 nucleotides are TGCAGTGCTAGTCGAGATTTCAATGAGCAGTTCTTC.

This clonotype was found a few times. The rearrangement links TRBV30 to TRBJ1-6; 7 bases are a match to TRBD1. Germline CDR1 reads GTSNPN; CDR2 reads SVGIG (reference sequence). J was trimmed by 10 bases and V by 4 bases; bases with no gene match: 7. This CDR3 contains 13 residues. CDR3 in DNA: TGTGCCTGGAATAACAGGGGAGGGTCACCCCTCCACTTT. It is translated as CAWNNRGGSPLHF.

There are a few counts of this clonotype. This chain links TRBV5-1 with TRBJ2-5; TRBD1 is a possible D gene (7 bases). The CDR3 spans 18 residues. The germline CDR1 and CDR2 sequences are SGHRS and YFSETQ. Trimming removed 1 base at V and 5 bases at J, with 24 bases between. The CDR3 is CASSLRGDQGGPRETQYF. CDR3 nucleotides: TGCGCCAGCAGCTTGCGTGGCGACCAGGGGGGACCTCGGGAGACCCAGTACTTC.

J is TRBJ2-1 and V is TRBV6-2 or TRBV6-3; D possibly corresponds to TRBD2 (8 bases). V shed 10 bases and J shed 0 bases, with 16 bases lying between them. Per the germline V gene, CDR1 is MNHEY and CDR2 is SVGEGT. The CDR3 is made up of 15 amino acids. The CDR3 DNA sequence: TGTGCCACCACGGGAGGGGGCGCCTCCTACAATGAGCAGTTCTTC. As protein: CATTGGGASYNEQFF.

This clonotype was picked up many times. This chain links TRBV18 with TRBJ1-3; D is undetermined. CDR1 is KGHSH and CDR2 is LQKENI in the germline V gene. This CDR3 is built from 15 residues. The germline V and J ends were trimmed by 4 bases and 0 bases, with 10 bases remaining between them. Here the CDR3 reads CASSLTDPSGNTIYF. The CDR3 DNA follows: TGTGCCAGCTCACTCACGGATCCCTCTGGAAACACCATATATTTT.

The rearrangement links TRBV5-5 to TRBJ2-3; 10 bases are shared with TRBD2. V shed 5 bases, J shed 3 bases, and the junction held 6 bases outside the gene matches. The germline gives CDR1 SGHKS, CDR2 YYEKEE (reference sequence). This CDR3 is 15 amino acids long. The CDR3 protein is CASRLAGLVTDTQYF. CDR3 in DNA: TGTGCCAGCAGACTAGCGGGGCTGGTAACAGATACGCAGTATTTT.

This clonotype was observed a few times. The chain recombines TRBV4-3 with TRBJ2-3; TRBD2 matches 12 bases. In germline, CDR1 is LGHNA, CDR2 YSLEER. The CDR3 length is 18 residues. Trimming took 0 bases from V and 5 from J; bases not matched to a gene: 9. CDR3 loop: CASSQDVGLAGPGDTQYF. CDR3 in DNA: TGCGCCAGCAGCCAAGATGTAGGACTAGCGGGGCCCGGAGATACGCAGTATTTT.

The chain has TRBV7-2 and TRBJ1-4; 7 bases line up with TRBD1. Trimming took 4 bases from V and 7 from J; bases not matched to a gene: 12. The CDR3 spans 16 residues. In germline, CDR1 is SGHTA, CDR2 FQGNSA. In DNA form, the CDR3 reads TGTGCCAGCAGCTCCACCGGGACAGTGGTTCGTGAAAAACTGTTTTTT. Amino acid sequence: CASSSTGTVVREKLFF.

This clonotype turned up a few times. This chain connects TRBV4-1 to TRBJ2-5; 10 nucleotides agree with TRBD2. This CDR3 has 18 residues. With 0 bases clipped from V and 0 bases from J, the junction kept 7 bases outside the gene matches. Germline lookup yields CDR1 MGHRA and CDR2 YSYEKL. The CDR3 DNA is TGCGCCAGCAGCCAAGATCTAGTAGCGGGGGGTAACCAAGAGACCCAGTACTTC. Its translation is CASSQDLVAGGNQETQYF.

This clonotype was counted only a few times. This sequence joins TRBV7-8 and TRBJ1-2; TRBD1 agrees at 9 bases. V dropped 5 bases and J dropped 2; count of bases not matched to a gene: 3. CDR3 length equals 14 residues. CDR1 and CDR2 (germline): SGHVS, FQNEAQ. In DNA, the CDR3 is TGTGCCAGCAGCGAAGGGACAGGGAACTATGGCTACACCTTC. Translated: CASSEGTGNYGYTF.

The chain combines TRBV9 with TRBJ2-5, with D possibly TRBD2 on 5 matching bases. V lost 0 bases, J lost 1 base, and 10 bases lay in between. Germline V gives CDR1 SGDLS, CDR2 YYNGEE. The CDR3 runs 15 residues. The CDR3 DNA is TGTGCCAGCAGCGTAGCTCCGGGGATCCAAGAGACCCAGTACTTC. It translates to CASSVAPGIQETQYF.

The chain recombines TRBV7-2 with TRBJ1-4; 10 nucleotides match TRBD1. V shed 6 bases and J 6 bases; nucleotides not matched to a gene: 4. CDR3 length equals 14 residues. The V gene's germline CDR1 is SGHTA and CDR2 FQGNSA. The CDR3 DNA reads as TGTGCCAGCAGACGGACAGGGGGATATGAAAAACTGTTTTTT. Translation: CASRRTGGYEKLFF.

This clonotype was counted only a few times. V is TRBV11-2 and J is TRBJ2-7; D call uncertain. This CDR3 is 14 amino acids long. Per the germline V gene, CDR1 is SGHAT and CDR2 is FQNNGV. V was cut by 6 bases and J by 0 bases, with 12 bases left in between. Written as DNA, the CDR3 is TGTGCCAGCAGGGTGGCCTCATACTCCTACGAGCAGTACTTC. Its protein is CASRVASYSYEQYF.

This clonotype has more than one count but fewer than ten. The rearrangement uses TRBV7-9 and TRBJ2-7, with unresolved D. Trimming pared 1 base from V and 5 bases from J, leaving 9 bases between. The CDR3 spans 13 residues. Germline assignment: CDR1 SEHNR and CDR2 FQNEAQ (reference sequence). CDR3 sequence reads: CASSLEKGDEQYV. The DNA of the CDR3 is TGTGCCAGCAGCTTAGAAAAGGGCGACGAGCAGTACGTC.

Worth noting for this clonotype: One base away lies a much larger clone, so this may be a sequencing read error. This rearrangement joins TRBV20-1 to TRBJ2-5, with TRBD1 identical over 7 bases. Germline loops: CDR1 DFQATT, CDR2 SNEGSKA (reference sequence). The CDR3 covers 16 residues. Unmatched junction bases numbered 18, after V lost 6 bases and J lost 5 bases. The CDR3 region is CSAPDRELALRETQYF. Written as DNA, the CDR3 is TGCAGTGCCCCCGACAGGGAATTGGCGTTAAGGGAGACCCAGTACTTC.

This clonotype was detected many times. The rearrangement links TRBV4-3 to TRBJ2-7; 7 bases align to TRBD2. Germline V lookup: CDR1 LGHNA, CDR2 YSLEER. The CDR3 covers 16 residues. The ends lost 4 bases at V and 6 bases at J; junction bases unmatched: 15. This CDR3 reads CASSPRRAGTRSEQYF. The CDR3 nucleotides are TGCGCCAGCAGCCCAAGGCGAGCGGGGACGAGGTCCGAGCAGTACTTC.

The chain employs TRBV7-2 and TRBJ2-5; 8 positions agree with TRBD1. J lost 4 bases, V lost 7 bases, and 5 bases had no gene match. CDR3 length: 13 residues. Germline V gene sequence: CDR1 SGHTA, CDR2 FQGNSA. CDR3 bases: TGTGCCAGCACTCCGACAGGGGCAGAGACCCAGTACTTC. This encodes CASTPTGAETQYF.

The chain has TRBV5-1 and TRBJ2-1; D remains ambiguous. The ends were cut back, 2 bases at V and 8 bases at J, with 8 bases in the middle. The CDR3 covers 12 residues. In germline, CDR1 is SGHRS, CDR2 YFSETQ. The DNA of the CDR3 is TGCGCCAGCAGCTTTGCCGGCTATGAGCAGTTCTTC. Protein product: CASSFAGYEQFF.

The chain joins TRBV11-2 to TRBJ2-2; D gene ambiguous. Trimming cost V 1 base and J 5 bases, with 23 bases left between them. CDR1 and CDR2 from the germline V gene are SGHAT and FQNNGV. The length of the CDR3 is 19 residues. CDR3 in DNA: TGTGCCAGCAGCTTAGGACTGTTGCTAGTGGCAGGAGCGACCGGGGAGCTGTTTTTT. It encodes CASSLGLLLVAGATGELFF.

This chain uses TRBV5-4 with TRBJ1-1, with TRBD1 as a possible D gene (5 bases). The V end was cut by 4 bases, the J end by 7 bases, with 17 bases between. The CDR3 is 14 amino acids. CDR1 is SGHNT, CDR2 YYREEE, per germline (reference sequence). CDR3 region: CASSPGVGRGEAFF. CDR3 coding DNA: TGTGCCAGCAGCCCGGGGGTGGGGCGCGGTGAAGCTTTCTTT.

A few counts support this clonotype. CDR3 sequence reads: CASRLSGGGAWEQFF. The CDR3, as DNA: TGTGCCAGCAGGTTGTCCGGCGGGGGGGCCTGGGAGCAGTTCTTC. The chain combines TRBV12-3 or TRBV12-4 with TRBJ2-1; the match to TRBD2 covers 9 bases. The CDR3 has 15 amino acids. The V segment lost 6 bases and the J segment 10 bases; nucleotides outside the gene matches: 13.

The rearrangement links TRBV5-1 to TRBJ2-3, with TRBD2 identical over 8 bases. The CDR3 is 14 amino acids. Germline CDR1 SGHRS, CDR2 YFSETQ. The V gene end was trimmed by 9 bases and the J gene end by 3 bases; junction bases not matched to a gene: 9. Here the CDR3 DNA reads TGCGCCACTTCGGGAGGGCCGAGGACAGATACGCAGTATTTT. It specifies CATSGGPRTDTQYF.

This clonotype was counted between two and nine times. The rearrangement uses TRBV20-1 and TRBJ2-7; no reliable D call. Germline lookup yields CDR1 DFQATT and CDR2 SNEGSKA (reference sequence). The germline V and J ends were trimmed by 1 base and 2 bases, with 9 bases remaining between them. The CDR3 runs to 13 residues. The CDR3 spells CSARAPGAYEQYF. CDR3 coding DNA: TGCAGTGCTAGAGCTCCCGGAGCCTACGAGCAGTACTTC.

A few counts support this clonotype. The chain employs TRBV2 and TRBJ1-2; D not certain. CDR1 SNHLY and CDR2 FYNNEI come from the germline V gene. The CDR3 is 14 residues long. Trimming cost V 1 base and J 3 bases, with 9 bases left between them. The CDR3 nucleotides are TGTGCCAGCAGTGAAGATGGTCGATACTATGGCTACACCTTC. Translation: CASSEDGRYYGYTF.

CDR3 in amino acids: CASSLGWTGQDEQFF. The CDR3 coding sequence is TGCGCCAGCAGCTTAGGTTGGACAGGGCAGGATGAGCAGTTCTTC. The rearrangement joins TRBV5-1 to TRBJ2-1; 8 bases are a match to TRBD1. Germline-derived CDR1 and CDR2 are SGHRS and YFSETQ. The CDR3 spans 15 residues. V dropped 2 bases and J dropped 8; count of bases not matched to a gene: 9. Variable domain in full (rest from reference TRBV5-1 and TRBJ2-1): KAGVTQTPRYLIKTRGQQVTLSCSPISGHRSVSWYQQTPGQGLQFLFEYFSETQRNKGNFPGRFSGRQFSNSRSEMNVSTLELGDSALYLCASSLGWTGQDEQFFGPGTRLTVL.